This T cell receptor beta chain was captured by sequencing in a study of CXCR3-negative and CXCR3-positive naive CD8 T cells. General study points: Both naive subsets showed comparably high diversity, and memory CD8+ cells showed much lower diversity.

The libraries of TRB cDNA were prepared using 5' RACE with UMI labels. TCRdb re-called the 5' RACE reads and shows each CDR3 protein once, DNA omitted. The sample holds about 48,000 distinct CDR3 sequences. The CDR3 extends over 14 amino acids. Germline CDR1 and CDR2: MDHEN and SYDVKM. On this clonotype: No antigen is known for it.

The sequence came from a human donor in good health. Some clones in this sample may be carry-over from other donors' samples. Sequenced input: memory CD8+ T cells from blood. V gene TRBV28 combines with J gene TRBJ2-7. CDR3 loop: CASSPTATGYEQYF.